The next 5 T cell receptor beta chains were all read from a single sample in a study of T cells after yellow fever vaccination. TCRdb re-called the 5' RACE reads with MiXCR, one entry per CDR3 protein. The sample records around 250,000 distinct CDR3 sequences, 6.9% being singletons. Here the sequenced sample was CD4+ T cells sorted from PBMCs, taken 15 days after the yellow fever booster vaccination. These receptor sequences come from a man under 40 who received the YFV17D yellow fever vaccine.

There are many counts of this clonotype. The V call is TRBV20-1, the J call TRBJ2-3, with D possibly matching TRBD1 (6 bases). Germline CDR1 is DFQATT and CDR2 is SNEGSKA (reference sequence). The V end was cut by 2 bases, the J end by 5 bases, with 11 bases between. This CDR3 is 13 amino acids long. This chain's CDR3 is CSARYSGVDTQYF. In nucleotides, the CDR3 is TGCAGTGCTAGATACTCAGGGGTAGATACGCAGTATTTT.

This clonotype has more than one count but fewer than ten. V is TRBV5-5 and J is TRBJ2-5; TRBD1 matches 8 bases. CDR1 is SGHKS and CDR2 is YYEKEE in the germline V gene (reference sequence). The trim removed 0 bases at V and 2 bases at J, leaving 6 bases unmatched. The CDR3 loop spans 16 amino acids. The CDR3 loop is CASSLGPGDRQETQYF. CDR3 nucleotides: TGTGCCAGCAGCTTGGGGCCGGGGGACAGGCAAGAGACCCAGTACTTC.

The V call is TRBV7-8, the J call TRBJ2-1, with D possibly TRBD2 on 6 matching bases. V lost 6 bases to trimming and J lost 4 bases, with 16 bases between them. CDR1 and CDR2 (germline): SGHVS, FQNEAQ. The CDR3 totals 15 residues. CDR3 amino acids: CASRDRESEYNEQFF. CDR3 coding DNA: TGTGCCAGCAGAGACCGGGAGTCTGAGTACAATGAGCAGTTCTTC.

This chain links TRBV7-6 with TRBJ1-1; no reliable D call. CDR3 length: 16 amino acids. Trimming removed 3 bases from V and 5 bases from J, with 19 bases in between. The V gene's germline CDR1 is SGHVS and CDR2 FNYEAQ. The CDR3 bases are TGTGCCAGCAGCTTTCCCCGAAACACAGTCGGGACTGAAGCTTTCTTT. Translation: CASSFPRNTVGTEAFF.

In its sample, this clonotype was seen many times. The chain carries TRBV18 and TRBJ2-1; 8 bases align to TRBD1. Germline V gene lookup returns CDR1 KGHSH and CDR2 LQKENI. V lost 4 bases and J lost 5; bases outside the gene matches: 7. The CDR3 length is 15 residues. The CDR3 sequence is CASSLPWTGNNEQFF. CDR3 nucleotides: TGTGCCAGCTCACTCCCATGGACAGGGAACAATGAGCAGTTCTTC.